The rows below give T cell receptor beta chains drawn from one sample of a study of blood T cells in healthy people across ages. Each CDR3 protein is one row after TCRdb ran MiXCR on the 5' RACE reads. The profile covers fewer than 2 million distinct CDR3 sequences, with about two fifths appearing a single time and 23% taken by the ten largest. The sample was blood. The receptor set was obtained from a human donor in good health. CDR3s include the opening cysteine and the closing phenylalanine or tryptophan. The D gene is left open where the match is weak. For some rows the clone size is stated as once, few or many, or as a class when expanded; others skip it.

j_call,d_call,clone_size,v_call,cdr3_aa,cdr3_nt
TRBJ2-3,TRBD2,few,TRBV7-6,CASSLEASGGYTDTQYF,TGTGCCAGCAGCTTAGAGGCTAGCGGGGGATACACAGATACGCAGTATTTT
TRBJ2-7,TRBD1,-,TRBV7-2,CASSSTGVQSYEQYF,TGTGCCAGCAGCTCGACAGGGGTGCAATCCTACGAGCAGTACTTC
TRBJ1-2,-,-,TRBV27,CASSTSGDFYGYTF,TGTGCCAGCAGTACTTCAGGGGACTTCTATGGCTACACCTTC
TRBJ1-2,-,once,TRBV5-5,CANSQGHNYGYTF,TGTGCCAACAGCCAGGGACACAACTATGGCTACACCTTC
TRBJ2-1,TRBD2,-,TRBV6-6,CASSLGGGYAEQFF,TGTGCCAGCAGTCTCGGCGGGGGGTATGCCGAGCAGTTCTTC
TRBJ2-2,TRBD1,few,TRBV20-1,CSARETGAGTGELFF,TGCAGTGCTAGAGAGACAGGGGCGGGCACCGGGGAGCTGTTTTTT
TRBJ2-3,TRBD1,few,TRBV6-5,CASSRGQGSQYF,TGTGCCAGCAGTCGGGGACAGGGCTCGCAGTATTTT
TRBJ2-3,-,-,TRBV4-3,CASSQGGFADTQYF,TGCGCCAGCAGCCAAGGGGGATTTGCGGATACGCAGTATTTT
TRBJ1-5,TRBD1,-,TRBV12-3/TRBV12-4,CASSLVGDRPQHF,TGTGCCAGCAGTTTAGTGGGGGACAGGCCCCAGCATTTT
TRBJ2-1,-,-,TRBV20-1,CSAAGFKGTYNEQFF,TGCAGTGCTGCAGGGTTTAAGGGCACCTACAATGAGCAGTTCTTC
TRBJ1-1,TRBD1,-,TRBV20-1,CSARDPTGKLRGTEAFF,TGCAGTGCTAGAGATCCGACAGGGAAGTTGCGAGGGACTGAAGCTTTCTTT
TRBJ2-1,-,-,TRBV14,CASSYDPSRNEQFF,TGTGCCAGCAGCTATGACCCTTCGAGGAATGAGCAGTTCTTC
TRBJ1-2,-,-,TRBV20-1,CSANGGQRATSYGYTF,TGCAGTGCCAACGGGGGCCAGCGGGCCACTAGCTATGGCTACACCTTC
TRBJ1-5,-,-,TRBV6-1,CASRPRLGGSRNQPQHF,TGTGCCAGCAGACCCAGACTTGGTGGCAGCCGCAATCAGCCCCAGCATTTT
TRBJ2-1,-,many,TRBV12-3/TRBV12-4,CASSLARGNEQFF,TGTGCCAGCAGTTTAGCAAGGGGGAATGAGCAGTTCTTC
TRBJ1-2,-,-,TRBV6-1,CASQRGGWDGYTF,TGTGCCAGCCAGCGAGGGGGATGGGATGGCTACACCTTC
TRBJ2-5,TRBD2,-,TRBV9,CASSISGGAWETQYF,TGTGCCAGCAGTATTAGCGGGGGGGCATGGGAGACCCAGTACTTC
TRBJ1-2,-,-,TRBV29-1,CSVQSGETYGYTF,TGCAGCGTTCAGTCAGGGGAGACCTATGGCTACACCTTC
TRBJ1-2,-,-,TRBV12-3/TRBV12-4,CASSPLSGHYGYTF,TGTGCCAGCAGCCCCTTGTCAGGGCACTATGGCTACACCTTC
TRBJ2-5,-,-,TRBV12-3/TRBV12-4,CASWENPETQYF,TGTGCCAGCTGGGAGAACCCCGAGACCCAGTACTTC
TRBJ2-7,TRBD2,few,TRBV20-1,CSATHLGGASYEQYF,TGCAGTGCTACCCACCTCGGGGGGGCCTCCTACGAGCAGTACTTC
TRBJ1-2,-,-,TRBV3-1,CASSQETITNYGYTF,TGTGCCAGCAGCCAAGAGACCATTACTAACTATGGCTACACCTTC
TRBJ2-1,-,few,TRBV6-2/TRBV6-3,CASSYSPLREPKVNNEQFF,TGTGCCAGCAGTTACTCCCCCTTGCGAGAGCCAAAGGTTAACAATGAGCAGTTCTTC
TRBJ1-4,-,once,TRBV18,CASSPLADNEKLFF,TGTGCCAGCTCACCATTAGCAGATAATGAAAAACTGTTTTTT
TRBJ1-2,TRBD1,once,TRBV10-3,CANTPGQGYGYTF,TGTGCCAACACACCCGGACAGGGCTATGGCTACACCTTC
TRBJ1-5,-,once,TRBV4-3,CASSPLTGNQPQHF,TGCGCCAGCAGCCCCCTTACAGGGAATCAGCCCCAGCATTTT